Listed below are T cell receptor beta chains from one sample, sequenced in a study of STAT5B mutations in CD4+ large granular lymphocyte leukemia. The table came from immunoSEQ multiplex PCR; TCRdb's copy has only in-frame clones and leaves some out. The sample includes under 50,000 clones, around 82% of them seen just once. Sequencing input: CD4+ T cells from blood buffy coats. These receptors all come from a human donor in good health. CDR3s include the opening cysteine and the closing phenylalanine or tryptophan. The order of the fields is J gene, V gene, D gene, clone size, CDR3 protein, CDR3 DNA. The D gene is left open where the match is weak. Where a row states a size, it is once, few, many or the class of an expanded clone; other rows omit it.

TRBJ1-6 | TRBV5-4 | - | - | CASSRPGTDNSPLHF | TGTGCCAGCAGCCGCCCGGGGACGGATAATTCACCCCTCCACTTT
TRBJ2-7 | TRBV27 | TRBD1 | - | CASSYRTGTGEQYF | TGTGCCAGCAGTTATCGGACAGGGACGGGTGAGCAGTACTTC
TRBJ2-5 | TRBV7-9 | - | - | CASSLGRTLGETQYF | TGTGCCAGCAGCTTAGGCAGGACTCTGGGGGAGACCCAGTACTTC
TRBJ2-7 | TRBV25-1 | - | - | CASSGTIYEQYF | TGTGCCAGCAGTGGGACTATCTACGAGCAGTACTTC
TRBJ2-7 | TRBV6-5 | - | once | CASSKGQGYEQYF | TGTGCCAGCAGTAAGGGACAAGGCTACGAGCAGTACTTC
TRBJ1-5 | TRBV7-9 | - | - | CASSRDLGGQPQHF | TGTGCCAGCAGCCGTGATCTAGGCGGTCAGCCCCAGCATTTT
TRBJ1-3 | TRBV5-3 | - | - | CARSLRDTIYF | TGTGCCAGAAGCTTAAGGGACACCATATATTTT
TRBJ2-3 | TRBV4-2 | - | - | CASSPVPGGRGTDTQYF | TGTGCCAGCAGCCCCGTCCCCGGGGGAAGGGGCACAGATACGCAGTATTTT
TRBJ2-5 | TRBV11-3 | TRBD2 | - | CASSSGLAGFLEAQETQYF | TGTGCCAGCAGCTCGGGACTAGCGGGATTTTTGGAGGCACAAGAGACCCAGTACTTC
TRBJ2-5 | TRBV30 | TRBD1 | once | CAHRGEETQYF | TGTGCCCACAGGGGCGAAGAGACCCAGTACTTC
TRBJ1-5 | TRBV5-1 | - | - | CASSLGGGNQPQHF | TGCGCCAGCAGCTTGGGAGGAGGGAATCAGCCCCAGCATTTT
TRBJ1-3 | TRBV11-2 | - | - | CASSLVGRGSAGLNTIYF | TGTGCCAGCAGCTTAGTCGGTCGGGGGTCCGCAGGGTTAAACACCATATATTTT
TRBJ2-1 | TRBV6-5 | - | - | CASSTPGREQFF | TGTGCCAGCAGTACGCCGGGCCGAGAGCAGTTCTTC
TRBJ2-5 | TRBV5-5 | TRBD2 | - | CASSRNPSGEAGGETQYF | TGTGCCAGCAGCCGGAACCCTAGCGGGGAGGCCGGTGGGGAGACCCAGTACTTC
TRBJ2-5 | TRBV6-6 | - | - | CASSYSGATQYF | TGTGCCAGCAGTTACTCGGGAGCGACCCAGTACTTC
TRBJ2-7 | TRBV2 | TRBD1 | few | CASSDGTGIYEQYF | TGTGCCAGCAGTGACGGGACAGGGATCTACGAGCAGTACTTC
TRBJ1-1 | TRBV5-6 | - | - | CASSLVTGGTEAFF | TGTGCCAGCAGCTTGGTTACCGGAGGCACTGAAGCTTTCTTT
TRBJ1-4 | TRBV30 | - | - | CAHGMRDEKLFF | TGTGCCCACGGGATGCGGGATGAAAAACTGTTTTTT
TRBJ1-5 | TRBV5-1 | - | few | CASSLTSGVSQHF | TGCGCCAGCAGCCTCACCTCCGGGGTCTCGCAGCATTTT
TRBJ2-2 | TRBV9 | TRBD1 | - | CASSVSPSDRGTGELFF | TGTGCCAGCAGCGTTTCCCCGTCGGACAGGGGGACCGGGGAGCTGTTTTTT
TRBJ2-7 | TRBV4-1 | TRBD1 | - | CASSRLEGQGNEQYF | TGCGCCAGCAGCCGCCTAGAGGGACAGGGAAACGAGCAGTACTTC
TRBJ2-4 | TRBV7-2 | - | - | CASSSPGVLAKNIQYF | TGTGCCAGCAGCTCACCTGGGGTCCTAGCCAAAAACATTCAGTACTTC
TRBJ1-5 | TRBV10-2 | - | - | CASSPLGLGGNQPQHF | TGCGCCAGCAGCCCCTTGGGTTTAGGAGGCAATCAGCCCCAGCATTTT
TRBJ2-2 | TRBV4-1 | - | - | CASSREGGFLTGELFF | TGCGCCAGCAGCCGCGAAGGTGGATTCCTCACCGGGGAGCTGTTTTTT
TRBJ2-3 | TRBV11-2 | - | - | CASSSPSRVTSTDTQYF | TGTGCCAGCAGCTCCCCGAGTCGGGTTACTAGCACAGATACGCAGTATTTT
TRBJ1-1 | TRBV7-9 | - | once | CASSPVFMNTEAFF | TGTGCCAGCAGCCCGGTTTTCATGAACACTGAAGCTTTCTTT
TRBJ2-5 | TRBV11-1 | TRBD2 | - | CASSRLAGAETQYF | TGTGCCAGCAGCCGACTAGCGGGAGCGGAGACCCAGTACTTC
TRBJ2-5 | TRBV7-3 | - | few | CASSKTGRETQYF | TGTGCCAGCAGCAAGACAGGGAGGGAGACCCAGTACTTC
TRBJ2-5 | TRBV27 | TRBD1 | few | CASSRTGARTQYF | TGTGCCAGCAGCCGGACAGGGGCGCGGACCCAGTACTTC
TRBJ2-7 | TRBV7-6 | - | - | CASSLEGGSSYEQYF | TGTGCCAGCAGCTTAGAGGGCGGCAGCTCCTACGAGCAGTACTTC
TRBJ2-1 | TRBV7-2 | - | - | CASSLGTGSYGQFF | TGTGCCAGCAGCTTAGGCACCGGTTCCTACGGGCAGTTCTTC
TRBJ2-2 | TRBV7-7 | TRBD2 | - | CASSLGSGRTGELFF | TGTGCCAGCAGCTTAGGCAGCGGGAGAACCGGGGAGCTGTTTTTT
TRBJ2-7 | TRBV2 | TRBD2 | - | CASSAEGGFYEQYF | TGTGCCAGCAGTGCGGAGGGAGGGTTCTACGAGCAGTACTTC
TRBJ2-3 | TRBV2 | - | - | CATRPGPGTDTQYF | TGTGCCACAAGACCGGGACCAGGCACAGATACGCAGTATTTT
TRBJ1-2 | TRBV14 | - | - | CASSQGYYGYTF | TGTGCCAGCAGCCAGGGTTACTATGGCTACACCTTC
TRBJ2-7 | TRBV28 | - | - | CAIRLGEQSGEQYF | TGTGCCATTAGATTGGGGGAGCAGTCCGGCGAGCAGTACTTC
TRBJ1-2 | TRBV11-3 | - | - | CASSSYSLGGYGYTF | TGTGCCAGCAGTTCTTACTCACTGGGGGGCTATGGCTACACCTTC
TRBJ1-5 | TRBV5-1 | TRBD1 | - | CASSLTGVDSNQPQHF | TGCGCCAGCAGCTTGACAGGGGTCGATAGCAATCAGCCCCAGCATTTT
TRBJ2-3 | TRBV7-9 | TRBD2 | - | CASSYSGSTDTQYF | TGTGCCAGCAGCTATAGCGGGAGCACAGATACGCAGTATTTT
TRBJ1-2 | TRBV6-4 | TRBD1 | few | CASSDQGEKGYTF | TGTGCCAGCAGTGACCAGGGGGAGAAGGGCTACACCTTC
TRBJ1-3 | TRBV9 | - | - | CASSVGGAVSGNTIYF | TGTGCCAGCAGCGTAGGCGGGGCCGTCTCTGGAAACACCATATATTTT
TRBJ2-2 | TRBV9 | - | few | CASSVEGPWGGIGNTGELFF | TGTGCCAGCAGCGTAGAGGGCCCATGGGGCGGGATAGGAAACACCGGGGAGCTGTTTTTT
TRBJ2-1 | TRBV6-6 | - | - | CASSTLTGSSYNEQFF | TGTGCCAGCAGTACCCTAACAGGGAGTTCCTACAATGAGCAGTTCTTC
TRBJ2-1 | TRBV5-4 | TRBD1 | - | CASRLGQGAYNEQFF | TGTGCCAGCAGACTTGGACAGGGGGCCTACAATGAGCAGTTCTTC
TRBJ2-5 | TRBV30 | - | - | CAWSDRETQYF | TGTGCCTGGAGTGACCGGGAGACCCAGTACTTC
TRBJ2-5 | TRBV5-5 | TRBD2 | - | CASRWGAGGRQTQYF | TGTGCCAGCAGATGGGGCGCGGGGGGGCGTCAGACCCAGTACTTC
TRBJ2-3 | TRBV11-2 | - | - | CASSSVGVTDTQYF | TGTGCCAGCAGCTCAGTGGGCGTCACAGATACGCAGTATTTT
TRBJ1-2 | TRBV5-4 | - | - | CASSWPGPRSGGYTF | TGTGCCAGCAGCTGGCCGGGACCTAGATCGGGGGGCTACACCTTC
TRBJ2-3 | TRBV29-1 | TRBD2 | - | CSVESLGGGLAVRGQYF | TGCAGCGTTGAATCACTCGGCGGGGGACTAGCGGTAAGGGGACAGTATTTT
TRBJ1-2 | TRBV18 | TRBD1 | few | CASSPLTGQGAYYGYTF | TGTGCCAGCTCACCGCTTACCGGACAGGGGGCATACTATGGCTACACCTTC
TRBJ2-1 | TRBV5-8 | - | - | CASSLGLVEYNEQFF | TGTGCCAGCAGCTTGGGGCTGGTTGAATACAATGAGCAGTTCTTC
TRBJ1-5 | TRBV2 | TRBD1 | - | CASSGQGGSQPQHF | TGTGCCAGCAGTGGACAGGGGGGCAGTCAGCCCCAGCATTTT
TRBJ1-4 | TRBV7-9 | - | - | CASSPPEATEKLFF | TGTGCCAGCAGCCCCCCTGAGGCGACCGAAAAACTGTTTTTT
TRBJ1-6 | TRBV4-2 | - | - | CASSQSRGAGNSPLHF | TGTGCCAGCAGCCAATCACGGGGGGCCGGGAATTCACCCCTCCACTTT
TRBJ2-7 | TRBV10-2 | TRBD2 | few | CASRAGGIDYEQYF | TGCGCCAGTAGAGCGGGAGGGATAGACTACGAGCAGTACTTC
TRBJ2-6 | TRBV27 | - | - | CASSLWGTGANVLTF | TGTGCCAGCAGTTTATGGGGGACTGGGGCCAACGTCCTGACTTTC
TRBJ2-6 | TRBV5-1 | - | - | CASSLGTQNSGANVLTF | TGCGCCAGCAGCCTCGGGACCCAGAACTCTGGGGCCAACGTCCTGACTTTC
TRBJ2-1 | TRBV7-2 | TRBD2 | - | CASSSHSGSRNEQFF | TGTGCCAGCAGCTCACATAGCGGGTCTAGGAATGAGCAGTTCTTC
TRBJ2-1 | TRBV2 | TRBD1 | - | CASSPRDRFGNEQFF | TGTGCCAGCAGTCCCCGGGACAGGTTCGGTAATGAGCAGTTCTTC